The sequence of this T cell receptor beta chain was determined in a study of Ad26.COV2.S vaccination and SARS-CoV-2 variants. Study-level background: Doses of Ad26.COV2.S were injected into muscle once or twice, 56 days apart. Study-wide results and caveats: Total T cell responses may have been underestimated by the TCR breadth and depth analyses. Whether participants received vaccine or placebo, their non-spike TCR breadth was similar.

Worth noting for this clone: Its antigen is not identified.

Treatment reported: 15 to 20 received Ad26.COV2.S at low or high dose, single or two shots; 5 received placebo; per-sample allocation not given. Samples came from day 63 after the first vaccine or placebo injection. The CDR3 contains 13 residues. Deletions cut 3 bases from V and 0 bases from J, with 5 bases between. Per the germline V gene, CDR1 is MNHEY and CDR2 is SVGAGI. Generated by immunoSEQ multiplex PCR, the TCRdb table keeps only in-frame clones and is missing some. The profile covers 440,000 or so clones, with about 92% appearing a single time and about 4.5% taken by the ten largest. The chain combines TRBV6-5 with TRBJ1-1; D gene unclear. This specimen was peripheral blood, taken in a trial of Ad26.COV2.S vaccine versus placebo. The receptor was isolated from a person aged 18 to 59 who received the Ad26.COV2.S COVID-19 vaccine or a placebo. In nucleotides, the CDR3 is TGTGCCAGCAGTTATGTTATGAACACTGAAGCTTTCTTT. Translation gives CASSYVMNTEAFF.